This T cell receptor (beta chain) was observed in a study of beta chain features in type 1 diabetes. Whole-study results and caveats: Moderately but significantly shorter TCRB CDR3s were found in Type 1 diabetes patients in all four CD4+ subsets. Researchers cautioned that cDNA sequencing could over-represent cells with high TCR expression. The naive, central memory and Treg TCRB repertoires of patients appeared to be more similar to one another than those of healthy donors.

This CDR3 has 12 amino acids. Germline V lookup: CDR1 GTSNPN, CDR2 SVGIG (reference sequence). All of the isolated RNA was reverse transcribed, so expressed TCRB transcripts were sequenced. The protocol was immunoSEQ multiplex PCR, while the TCRdb copy is restricted to in-frame clones and leaves out a portion. Of a few hundred thousand clones in the sample, 9.5% to 13% were seen once. This clone was recorded a few times. The antigen is unknown. A junction boundary mismatches the germline segment, possibly from a read error. It was via CD45RO/CCR7/CD25/CD127/CD95/CD27 that CD4+ naive, central memory, regulatory and stem cell-like memory cells were sorted.

The source is a man aged 25-45 years with type 1 diabetes. Sequencing was performed on naive CD4+ T cells from blood. The rearrangement links TRBV30 to TRBJ1-5, with TRBD1 as a possible D gene (5 bases). The CDR3 here is CAWSGGNQPQHF. CDR3 bases: TGTGCCTGGAGTGGGGGCAACCAGCCCCAGCATTTT.